Included here is one TCR beta chain sequence, with context. The CDR3 consists of 16 residues. Unmatched junction bases numbered 14, after V lost 0 bases and J lost 8 bases. Per germline, CDR1 SQVTM and CDR2 ANQGSEA. The assay was immunoSEQ multiplex PCR, and TCRdb's table has in-frame clones only and misses some. The table lists about 410,000 clones, about 89% of them singletons. These data are taken from a study of blood T cell repertoires in COVID-19. Study overall: The United States, Italy and Spain provided the acute and convalescent COVID-19 samples.

In Seattle, patients joined the study during active infection and were tracked longitudinally. Sequenced material: peripheral blood. The TCR was taken from a middle-aged woman with COVID-19, enrolled during active disease. V is TRBV29-1 and J is TRBJ1-2; 8 nucleotides agree with TRBD1. The CDR3 DNA reads as TGCAGCGTTGAAGATCGGAGGGCAGGGGGCGCGCGGGGCTACACCTTC. Protein sequence: CSVEDRRAGGARGYTF.